The 23 T cell receptor beta chains below were found in one sample sequenced in a study of blood T cell repertoires in COVID-19. Only in-frame clones appear in the TCRdb table, and some are missing; sequencing was by immunoSEQ multiplex PCR. The sample lists 200,000 or so clones, approximately 81% seen once, with approximately 2.6% in the top ten. The sequenced material came from peripheral blood. All receptors derive from a man in his forties or fifties who had recovered from COVID-19.

The rearrangement uses TRBV4-1 and TRBJ2-7; the match to TRBD2 covers 13 bases. With 2 bases clipped from V and 7 bases from J, the junction kept 17 bases outside the gene matches. This CDR3 contains 19 residues. Looked up from germline, CDR1 is MGHRA and CDR2 is YSYEKL. The chain's CDR3 is CASSQSGSPGLAGVGEQYF. The CDR3 DNA follows: TGCGCCAGCAGCCAATCTGGTAGCCCAGGACTAGCGGGAGTTGGGGAGCAGTACTTC.

The chain joins TRBV4-1 to TRBJ2-3; 7 positions match TRBD1. CDR3 length: 16 amino acids. CDR1 is MGHRA and CDR2 is YSYEKL in the germline V gene. Losses at the gene ends were 0 bases for V and 1 base for J; bases not matched to a gene: 4. The CDR3 nucleotides read TGCGCCAGCAGCCAAGATCGAGACAGGGGCACAGATACGCAGTATTTT. Translated, it gives CASSQDRDRGTDTQYF.

This chain joins TRBV13 and TRBJ1-2, with TRBD1 identical over 7 bases. V dropped 4 bases and J dropped 4; count of bases not matched to a gene: 6. CDR1 PRHDT and CDR2 FYEKMQ come from the germline V gene (reference sequence). CDR3 length: 14 amino acids. The CDR3 reads CASSSGQDVYGYTF. CDR3 in DNA: TGTGCCAGCAGCTCCGGACAGGACGTCTATGGCTACACCTTC.

The CDR3 bases are TGTGCCAGCAATCGGAATGAAAAACTGTTTTTT. Its translation: CASNRNEKLFF. This rearrangement joins TRBV28 to TRBJ1-4; D not certain. Deletions cut 7 bases from V and 5 bases from J, with 5 bases between. This CDR3 is 11 amino acids long. CDR1 and CDR2 from the germline V gene are MDHEN and SYDVKM.

J is TRBJ2-3 and V is TRBV5-4; D is ambiguous. Germline V gene lookup returns CDR1 SGHNT and CDR2 YYREEE (reference sequence). The CDR3 has 13 amino acids. The ends were cut back, 4 bases at V and 0 bases at J, with 6 bases in the middle. Here the CDR3 reads CASSGWSTDTQYF. CDR3 bases: TGTGCCAGCAGCGGCTGGAGCACAGATACGCAGTATTTT. The full variable domain, rest sourced from reference TRBV5-4 and TRBJ2-3, is ETGVTQSPTHLIKTRGQQVTLRCSSQSGHNTVSWYQQALGQGPQFIFQYYREEENGRGNFPPRFSGLQFPNYSSELNVNALELDDSALYLCASSGWSTDTQYFGPGTRLTVL.

This clone was seen only a few times. This chain links TRBV11-2 with TRBJ1-6; 7 bases match TRBD1. CDR3 length: 16 amino acids. Germline values: CDR1 SGHAT, CDR2 FQNNGV. Trimming removed 2 bases from V and 6 bases from J; junction bases left unmatched: 7. The CDR3, as DNA: TGTGCCAGCAGCTTAATCGGAACAGGGGCTAATTCACCCCTCCACTTT. It is translated as CASSLIGTGANSPLHF.

The genes are TRBV5-1 and TRBJ2-7; D is possibly TRBD2 (6 bases). CDR3 size: 14 residues. V lost 0 bases and J 4 bases, leaving 11 bases between the germline ends. Looked up from germline, CDR1 is SGHRS and CDR2 is YFSETQ. The CDR3 DNA is TGCGCCAGCAGCTTGGGCCTAGCGAAATACGAGCAGTACTTC. As protein: CASSLGLAKYEQYF.

The genes are TRBV27 and TRBJ2-1, with D perhaps TRBD2 (5 bases). Trimming removed 6 bases at V and 4 bases at J, with 13 bases between. Germline CDR1 MNHEY, CDR2 SMNVEV (reference sequence). CDR3 length equals 14 residues. The CDR3 reads CASRSGIEYNEQFF. CDR3 DNA: TGTGCCAGCAGGTCCGGGATTGAATACAATGAGCAGTTCTTC.

This chain joins TRBV27 and TRBJ2-1, with 8 bases identical to TRBD2. The CDR3 runs 15 residues. Trimming removed 5 bases from V and 4 bases from J; junction bases left unmatched: 7. Germline lookup yields CDR1 MNHEY and CDR2 SMNVEV (reference sequence). As DNA, the CDR3 is TGTGCCAGCAGTATTGGACTAGCTGAGTACAATGAGCAGTTCTTC. This sequence encodes CASSIGLAEYNEQFF.

Comment on this clone: The same CDR3 also results from other DNA sequences found in this sample. This sequence joins TRBV7-9 and TRBJ1-5, with TRBD1 matching 8 bases. Germline trimming cut 6 bases from V and 1 base from J; bases unmatched to any gene: 2. The germline gives CDR1 SEHNR, CDR2 FQNEAQ (reference sequence). The length of the CDR3 is 14 residues. The CDR3 spells CASSRQGSNQPQHF. CDR3 DNA sequence: TGTGCCAGCAGTCGACAGGGGAGCAATCAGCCCCAGCATTTT.

This clone turned up a few times. This chain joins TRBV11-2 and TRBJ1-2; D perhaps matches TRBD1 (6 bases). The V gene lost 5 bases and the J gene lost 7 bases, with 17 bases spanning the gap. CDR1 is SGHAT and CDR2 is FQNNGV in the germline V gene. The CDR3 is 14 residues long. CDR3 in DNA: TGTGCCAGCAGCATCCGCCCACAGGGTCCTGGCTACACCTTC. This codes for CASSIRPQGPGYTF.

CDR3 sequence reads: CASSLGTGLGETQYF. The CDR3 nucleotides read TGTGCCAGCAGCCTCGGGACAGGGTTAGGGGAGACCCAGTACTTC. The J gene is TRBJ2-5, the V gene TRBV7-9, with 9 bases lining up with TRBD1. Germline loops: CDR1 SEHNR, CDR2 FQNEAQ (reference sequence). The CDR3 contains 15 residues. The ends lost 5 bases at V and 5 bases at J; junction bases unmatched: 9.

J is TRBJ2-3 and V is TRBV30; possible D gene TRBD2, 6 bases. Germline V gene sequence: CDR1 GTSNPN, CDR2 SVGIG (reference sequence). Trimming removed 0 bases at V and 6 bases at J, with 10 bases between. The CDR3 sequence is 13 residues long. The CDR3 spells CAWSVGGADTQYF. The CDR3 bases are TGTGCCTGGAGTGTGGGGGGAGCGGATACGCAGTATTTT.

V gene TRBV5-1 combines with J gene TRBJ2-1, with a weak D call TRBD1 (6 bases). Germline-derived CDR1 and CDR2 are SGHRS and YFSETQ. This CDR3 comprises 15 residues. V was cut by 5 bases and J by 3 bases, with 15 bases left in between. CDR3 nucleotide sequence: TGCGCCAGCAGGACAGGAGACCGCGGCTACAATGAGCAGTTCTTC. Translation: CASRTGDRGYNEQFF.

This clone was detected a few times. The V gene is TRBV7-2, the J gene TRBJ2-4; 10 positions agree with TRBD2. Per the germline V gene, CDR1 is SGHTA and CDR2 is FQGNSA. CDR3 length equals 18 residues. After removal of 2 bases from V and 5 bases from J, the junction contained 12 bases not matched to a gene. In DNA, the CDR3 is TGTGCCAGCAGCTTAAGGAGCTCTAGCGGGAGTCGGGAAAACATTCAGTACTTC. Its translation is CASSLRSSSGSRENIQYF.

V gene TRBV3-1 (or the pseudogene TRBV3-2) combines with J gene TRBJ2-2, with D perhaps matching TRBD2 (6 bases). The CDR3 has 14 residues. CDR1 is LGHDT, CDR2 YNNKEL, per germline (reference sequence). Deletions cut 2 bases from V and 7 bases from J, with 11 bases between. The CDR3 nucleotides are TGTGCCAGCAGCCAAAGGAGGGGTGTCGGGGAGCTGTTTTTT. It encodes CASSQRRGVGELFF.

V usage is TRBV5-1 and J usage is TRBJ2-1; possibly TRBD2 for D (5 bases). The CDR3 is 15 amino acids. Germline CDR1 SGHRS, CDR2 YFSETQ. Trimming left V 0 bases short and J 8 bases short, with 15 bases between. CDR3 amino acids: CASSLEGLRVDEQFF. The CDR3 DNA sequence: TGCGCCAGCAGCTTGGAAGGACTGAGAGTAGATGAGCAGTTCTTC.

This clone appeared once. The chain is built from TRBV9 and TRBJ2-5, with TRBD2 identical over 8 bases. The CDR3 has 14 amino acids. Germline CDR1 SGDLS, CDR2 YYNGEE. V lost 0 bases to trimming and J lost 7 bases; unmatched junction nucleotides: 5. The chain's CDR3 is CASSVDGTSVTQYF. The CDR3 nucleotides read TGTGCCAGCAGCGTAGATGGGACTAGTGTGACCCAGTACTTC.

The chain recombines TRBV5-8 with TRBJ2-1; TRBD1 matches 7 bases. The CDR3 totals 15 residues. The V and J ends lost 5 bases and 5 bases, in that order; junction bases with no gene match: 10. Germline lookup yields CDR1 SGHTS and CDR2 YDEGEE. The CDR3 here is CASRMYGTVNNEQFF. DNA for the CDR3: TGTGCCAGCAGGATGTACGGGACAGTAAACAATGAGCAGTTCTTC. Full variable domain (remainder filled in from reference TRBV5-8 and TRBJ2-1): EAGVTQSPTHLIKTRGQQATLRCSPISGHTSVYWYQQALGLGLQFLLWYDEGEERNRGNFPPRFSGRQFPNYSSELNVNALELEDSALYLCASRMYGTVNNEQFFGPGTRLTVL.

This clone was seen a single time. The chain is built from TRBV30 and TRBJ1-1; D might be TRBD1 (6 bases). Per the germline V gene, CDR1 is GTSNPN and CDR2 is SVGIG (reference sequence). This CDR3 spans 11 amino acids. The CDR3 loop reads CAMPGQREAFF. The DNA for the CDR3 is TGTGCTATGCCCGGACAGCGAGAAGCTTTCTTT.

This sequence joins TRBV5-4 and TRBJ1-1; D ambiguous. V was cut by 4 bases and J by 2 bases, with 3 bases left in between. The CDR3 covers 11 residues. Germline loops: CDR1 SGHNT, CDR2 YYREEE (reference sequence). CDR3 sequence reads: CASSLNTEAFF. The CDR3 DNA reads as TGTGCCAGCAGCCTAAACACTGAAGCTTTCTTT.

The chain is built from TRBV9 and TRBJ1-1, with 8 bases aligning to TRBD1. Germline assignment: CDR1 SGDLS and CDR2 YYNGEE. The ends lost 4 bases at V and 4 bases at J; junction bases unmatched: 9. The CDR3 runs to 15 residues. CDR3 in DNA: TGTGCCAGCAGCCAAAGGACAGGGATTAGCACTGAAGCTTTCTTT. Translating gives CASSQRTGISTEAFF.

V and J are TRBV5-1 and TRBJ2-3; D is unresolved. Trimming removed 4 bases from V and 3 bases from J, with 15 bases in between. The length of the CDR3 is 15 residues. Germline-derived CDR1 and CDR2 are SGHRS and YFSETQ. The CDR3, as DNA: TGCGCCAGCAGCCTATCGGAGATGGTAACAGATACGCAGTATTTT. Amino acid sequence: CASSLSEMVTDTQYF.